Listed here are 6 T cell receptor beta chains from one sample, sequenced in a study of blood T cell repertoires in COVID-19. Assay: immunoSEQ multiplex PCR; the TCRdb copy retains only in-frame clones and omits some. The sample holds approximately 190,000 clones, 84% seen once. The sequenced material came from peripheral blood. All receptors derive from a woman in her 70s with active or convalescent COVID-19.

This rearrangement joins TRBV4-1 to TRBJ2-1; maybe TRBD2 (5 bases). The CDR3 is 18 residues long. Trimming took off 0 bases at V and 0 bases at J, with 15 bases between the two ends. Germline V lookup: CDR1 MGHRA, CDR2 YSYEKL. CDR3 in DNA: TGCGCCAGCAGCCAAGAATCCGGGCTAGCCAGCTCCTACAATGAGCAGTTCTTC. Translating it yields CASSQESGLASSYNEQFF.

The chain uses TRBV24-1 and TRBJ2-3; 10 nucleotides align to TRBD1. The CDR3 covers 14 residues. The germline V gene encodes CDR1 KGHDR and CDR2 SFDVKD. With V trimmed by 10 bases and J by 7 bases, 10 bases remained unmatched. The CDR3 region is CATSGTGADNTQYF. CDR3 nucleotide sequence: TGTGCCACTTCCGGGACAGGGGCGGATAATACGCAGTATTTT.

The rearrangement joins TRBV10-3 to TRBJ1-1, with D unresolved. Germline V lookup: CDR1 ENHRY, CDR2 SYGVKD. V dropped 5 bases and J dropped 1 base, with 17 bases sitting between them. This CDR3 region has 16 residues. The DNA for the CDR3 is TGTGCCATCAGTAGAGGGAGGGAGTTCTCGAACACTGAAGCTTTCTTT. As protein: CAISRGREFSNTEAFF.

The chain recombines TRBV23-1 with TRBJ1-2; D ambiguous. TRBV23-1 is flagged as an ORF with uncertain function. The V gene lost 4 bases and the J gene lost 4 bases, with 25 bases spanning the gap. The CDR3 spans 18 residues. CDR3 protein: CASSPDPPTEPPIYGYTF. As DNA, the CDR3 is TGCGCCAGCAGTCCCGACCCTCCCACGGAGCCCCCTATCTATGGCTACACCTTC.

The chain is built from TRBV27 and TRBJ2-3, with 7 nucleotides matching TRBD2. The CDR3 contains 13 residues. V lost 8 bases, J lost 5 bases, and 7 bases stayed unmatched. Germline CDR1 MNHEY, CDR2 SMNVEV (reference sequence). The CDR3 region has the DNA TGTGCCAGCGGGCGGGAGTGGGGAGATACGCAGTATTTT. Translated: CASGREWGDTQYF.

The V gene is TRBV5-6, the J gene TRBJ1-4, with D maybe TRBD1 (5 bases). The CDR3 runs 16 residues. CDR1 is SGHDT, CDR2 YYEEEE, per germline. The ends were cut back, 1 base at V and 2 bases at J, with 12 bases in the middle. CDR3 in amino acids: CASSLWGGTTNEKLFF. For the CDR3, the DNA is TGTGCCAGCAGCTTGTGGGGGGGTACTACTAATGAAAAACTGTTTTTT.